The clone carrying this T cell receptor (beta chain) has ten or more counts. The target antigen is unknown. Bone marrow was sampled from every patient at the time of active disease. The library was built from 400 ng RNA with molecular barcoded adaptors for alpha/delta and beta/gamma chains. TCRdb processed the reads anew with MiXCR; each CDR3 protein has one entry. The profile shows tens of thousands of distinct CDR3 sequences, about an eighth of them singletons. The data belong to a study of read filtering for tumor transcriptome and immune sequencing. Background on the study: Among patients, under 20 were male and more than 13 female, aged about 45 to 90 (mean around 61). Findings and caveats of the study: Even smaller IR-seq throughput identified most shared clonotypes.

The receptor was derived from a donor aged 40 or older with multiple myeloma. Sequencing was carried out using a population of CD138-negative cells sorted from bone marrow.

CDR3 sequence: CASRVDSNQPQHF. DNA of the CDR3: TGCGCCAGCAGGGTTGATAGCAATCAGCCCCAGCATTTT. The V call is TRBV5-1, the J call TRBJ1-5; no firm D call. The CDR3 runs 13 residues. Per germline, CDR1 SGHRS and CDR2 YFSETQ. The V and J ends lost 5 bases and 0 bases respectively, with 6 bases between them.